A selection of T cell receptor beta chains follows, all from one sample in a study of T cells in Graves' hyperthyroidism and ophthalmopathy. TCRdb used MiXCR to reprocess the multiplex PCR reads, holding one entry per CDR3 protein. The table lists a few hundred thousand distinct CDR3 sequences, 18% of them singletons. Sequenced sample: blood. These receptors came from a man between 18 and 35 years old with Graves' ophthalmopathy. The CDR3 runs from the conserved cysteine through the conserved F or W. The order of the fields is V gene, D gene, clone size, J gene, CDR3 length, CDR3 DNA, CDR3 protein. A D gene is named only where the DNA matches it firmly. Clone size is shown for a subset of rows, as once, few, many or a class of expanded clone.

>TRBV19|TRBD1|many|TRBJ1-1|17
TGTGCCAGTAGCGATCCTCAAAGACAGGGGCCCGTCACTGAAGCTTTCTTT
CASSDPQRQGPVTEAFF
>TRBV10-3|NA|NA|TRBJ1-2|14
TGTGCCATCAGCGCGGGAGGTAGGGGAGGAGGCTACACCTTC
CAISAGGRGGGYTF
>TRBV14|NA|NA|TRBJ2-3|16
TGTGCCAGCAGCCGCCGGGACCGACGACTCACAGATACGCAGTATTTT
CASSRRDRRLTDTQYF
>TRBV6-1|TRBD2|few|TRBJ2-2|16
TGTGCCAGCAGTGAAGGGACGGGGGGGCCGGACGGGGAGCTGTTTTTT
CASSEGTGGPDGELFF
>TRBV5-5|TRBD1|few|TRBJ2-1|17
TGTGCCAGCAGCTGGAAGATAGGACAGGGCCTTTACAATGAGCAGTTCTTC
CASSWKIGQGLYNEQFF
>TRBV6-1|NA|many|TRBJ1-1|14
TGTGCCAGCAGTGACGAAACCCCGCGGACTGAAGCTTTCTTT
CASSDETPRTEAFF
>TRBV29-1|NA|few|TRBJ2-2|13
TGCAGCGTTGAAGATCTAGGGACCGGGGAGCTGTTTTTT
CSVEDLGTGELFF
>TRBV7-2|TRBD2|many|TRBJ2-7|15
TGTGCCAGCAGCACTAGCGGGCTCAACTTTTACGAGCAGTACTTC
CASSTSGLNFYEQYF
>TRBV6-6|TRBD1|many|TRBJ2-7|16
TGTGCCAGCAGTTACTCCGGGACAGGGCTTCCCTACGAGCAGTACTTC
CASSYSGTGLPYEQYF
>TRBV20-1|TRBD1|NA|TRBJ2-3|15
TGCAGTGCTAGAGATCTGGACAGGAGCACAGATACGCAGTATTTT
CSARDLDRSTDTQYF
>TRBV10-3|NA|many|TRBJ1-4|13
TGTGCCATCAGTGAGCCTCGAAATGAAAAACTGTTTTTT
CAISEPRNEKLFF
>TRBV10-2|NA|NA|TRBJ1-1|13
TGCGCCAGCAGAACGCAGGACGGCACTGAAGCTTTCTTT
CASRTQDGTEAFF
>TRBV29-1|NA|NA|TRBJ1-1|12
TGCAGCGTTGAAGAGGGGTGGACTGAAGCTTTCTTT
CSVEEGWTEAFF
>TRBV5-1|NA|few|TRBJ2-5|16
TGCGCCAGCAGCTTGGATCGCAACGGAGGTGCAGAGACCCAGTACTTC
CASSLDRNGGAETQYF
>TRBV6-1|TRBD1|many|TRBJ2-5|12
TGTGCCAGCAGCGCAGGGGGAGAGACCCAGTACTTC
CASSAGGETQYF
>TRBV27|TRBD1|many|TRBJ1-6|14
TGTGCCAGCAGTCTAGGGACAGGGGGTTCACCCCTCCACTTT
CASSLGTGGSPLHF
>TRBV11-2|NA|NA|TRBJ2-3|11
TGTGCCAGCACCATGGGGGATACGCAGTATTTT
CASTMGDTQYF